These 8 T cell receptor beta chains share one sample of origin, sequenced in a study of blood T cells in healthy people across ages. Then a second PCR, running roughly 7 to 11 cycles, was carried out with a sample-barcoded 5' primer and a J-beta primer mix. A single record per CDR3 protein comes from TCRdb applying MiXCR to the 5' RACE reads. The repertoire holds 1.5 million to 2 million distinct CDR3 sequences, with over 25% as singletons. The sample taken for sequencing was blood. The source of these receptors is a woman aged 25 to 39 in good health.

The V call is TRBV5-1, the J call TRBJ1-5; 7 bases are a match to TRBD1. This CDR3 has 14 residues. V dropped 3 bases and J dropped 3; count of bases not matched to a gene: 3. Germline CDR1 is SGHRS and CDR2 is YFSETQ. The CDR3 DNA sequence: TGCGCCAGCAGCTGGGGGACAGCCAATCAGCCCCAGCATTTT. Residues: CASSWGTANQPQHF. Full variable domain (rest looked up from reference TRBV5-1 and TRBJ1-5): KAGVTQTPRYLIKTRGQQVTLSCSPISGHRSVSWYQQTPGQGLQFLFEYFSETQRNKGNFPGRFSGRQFSNSRSEMNVSTLELGDSALYLCASSWGTANQPQHFGDGTRLSIL.

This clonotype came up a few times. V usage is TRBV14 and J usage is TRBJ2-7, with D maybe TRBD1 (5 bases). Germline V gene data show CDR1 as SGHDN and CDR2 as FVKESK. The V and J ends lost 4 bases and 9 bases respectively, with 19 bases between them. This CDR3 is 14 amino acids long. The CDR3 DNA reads TGTGCCAGCAGCCGGACATCGACCATGGGTGTGCAGTACTTC. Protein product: CASSRTSTMGVQYF.

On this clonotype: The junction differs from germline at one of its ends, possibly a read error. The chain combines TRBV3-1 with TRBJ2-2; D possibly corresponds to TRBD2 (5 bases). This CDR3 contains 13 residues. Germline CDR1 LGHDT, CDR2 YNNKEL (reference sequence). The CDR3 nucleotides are TGTGTCAGCAGCTCTACTAGTATCGGGGAGCTGTTTTTT. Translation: CVSSSTSIGELFF.

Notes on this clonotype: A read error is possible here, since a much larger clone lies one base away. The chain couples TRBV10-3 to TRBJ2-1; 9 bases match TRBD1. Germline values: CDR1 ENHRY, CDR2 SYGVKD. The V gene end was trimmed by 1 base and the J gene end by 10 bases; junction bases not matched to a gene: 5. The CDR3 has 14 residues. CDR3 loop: CAISEYGQGREQFF. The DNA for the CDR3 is TGTGCCATCAGTGAGTATGGACAGGGGAGAGAGCAGTTCTTC.

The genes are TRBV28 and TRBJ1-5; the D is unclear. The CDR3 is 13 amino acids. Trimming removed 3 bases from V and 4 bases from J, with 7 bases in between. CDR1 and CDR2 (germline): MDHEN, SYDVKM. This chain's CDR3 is CASSFPPNQPQHF. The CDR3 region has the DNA TGTGCCAGCAGTTTTCCGCCAAATCAGCCCCAGCATTTT.

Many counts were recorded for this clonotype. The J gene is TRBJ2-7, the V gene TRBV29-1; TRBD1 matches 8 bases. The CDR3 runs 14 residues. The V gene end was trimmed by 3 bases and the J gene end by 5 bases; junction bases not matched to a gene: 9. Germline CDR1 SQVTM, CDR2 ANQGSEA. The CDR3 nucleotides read TGCAGCGTTGACCGGACAGGGAGTGGTGACGAGCAGTACTTC. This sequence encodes CSVDRTGSGDEQYF.

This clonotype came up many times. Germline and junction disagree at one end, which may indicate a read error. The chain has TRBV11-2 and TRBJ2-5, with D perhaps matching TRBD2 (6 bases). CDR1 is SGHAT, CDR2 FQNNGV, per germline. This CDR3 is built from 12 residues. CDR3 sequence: CASSPEGETQYF. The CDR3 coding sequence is TGCGCCAGCAGCCCGGAGGGAGAGACCCAGTACTTC. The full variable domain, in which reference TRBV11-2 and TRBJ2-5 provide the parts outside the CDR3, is EAGVAQSPRYKIIEKRQSVAFWCNPISGHATLYWYQQILGQGPKLLIQFQNNGVVDDSQLPKDRFSAERLKGVDSTLKIQPAKLEDSAVYLCASSPEGETQYFGPGTRLLVL.

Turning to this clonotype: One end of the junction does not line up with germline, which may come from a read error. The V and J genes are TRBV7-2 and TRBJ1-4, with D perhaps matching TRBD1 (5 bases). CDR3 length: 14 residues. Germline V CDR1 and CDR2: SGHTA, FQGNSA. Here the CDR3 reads CASSLAGLGENLFF. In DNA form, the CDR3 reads TGTGCCAGCAGCTTAGCAGGGTTAGGGGAAAACCTGTTTTTT.